The 13 T cell receptor beta chains given below trace back to one sample, sequenced in a study of shared clonotypes between healthy human individuals. CD8 cells classed as naive were CD45RO-negative and positively selected for CCR7, excluding terminally differentiated effector memory CD45RA+ cells. The protocol was immunoSEQ multiplex PCR, while the TCRdb copy is restricted to in-frame clones and leaves out a portion. The sample yields around 2.1 million clones, about 93% seen once. Material: naive CD8+ T cells from PBMCs. These receptors all stem from a man aged 18 to 35 in good health. Some clones in this sample may be carry-over from other donors' samples.

This chain links TRBV2 with TRBJ2-2, with D unresolved. The CDR3 is 12 residues long. The germline V gene has CDR1 SNHLY and CDR2 FYNNEI. Trimming removed 7 bases at V and 1 base at J, with 4 bases between. CDR3 protein: CASIWNTGELFF. CDR3 DNA: TGTGCCAGCATCTGGAACACCGGGGAGCTGTTTTTT.

The chain employs TRBV29-1 and TRBJ1-1; D gene unclear. Germline CDR1 is SQVTM and CDR2 is ANQGSEA. The CDR3 extends over 15 amino acids. Trimming removed 7 bases at V and 3 bases at J, with 21 bases between. CDR3 region: CSGSVGRKSYTEAFF. As DNA, the CDR3 is TGCAGCGGCAGTGTCGGGAGGAAAAGCTACACTGAAGCTTTCTTT.

V usage is TRBV27 and J usage is TRBJ1-1; 7 bases map to TRBD1. Unmatched junction bases numbered 4, after V lost 3 bases and J lost 3 bases. This CDR3 region has 14 residues. The germline V gene has CDR1 MNHEY and CDR2 SMNVEV (reference sequence). In DNA form, the CDR3 reads TGTGCCAGCAGTTTGAAGGGGGCGTACACTGAAGCTTTCTTT. Residues: CASSLKGAYTEAFF.

The rearrangement uses TRBV15 and TRBJ1-1, with a possible D match to TRBD1 (6 bases). The V and J ends lost 2 bases and 7 bases respectively, with 11 bases between them. This CDR3 has 13 amino acids. Germline V gene data show CDR1 as LNHNV and CDR2 as YYDKDF (reference sequence). The CDR3 here is CATSRTQGLEAFF. CDR3 coding DNA: TGTGCCACCAGCAGAACTCAGGGGCTTGAAGCTTTCTTT.

The chain combines TRBV10-1 with TRBJ2-1; TRBD2 is a possible D gene (6 bases). V lost 1 base, J lost 0 bases, and 10 bases lay in between. Per the germline V gene, CDR1 is WNHNN and CDR2 is SYGVQD (reference sequence). The CDR3 has 16 residues. CDR3 amino acids: CASSEFRGISYNEQFF. For the CDR3, the DNA is TGCGCCAGCAGTGAGTTTCGGGGGATCTCCTACAATGAGCAGTTCTTC.

V gene TRBV5-6 combines with J gene TRBJ2-1; 8 positions match TRBD1. This CDR3 region has 17 residues. J gave up 6 bases and V 3 bases, and 14 bases lay outside the gene matches. Germline V gene data show CDR1 as SGHDT and CDR2 as YYEEEE. CDR3 in DNA: TGTGCCAGCAGCTGGGGACCGGGACAGGAGGGGTTCAATGAGCAGTTCTTC. Translating gives CASSWGPGQEGFNEQFF.

This chain joins TRBV15 and TRBJ2-1, with a tentative D call TRBD2 (5 bases). Germline CDR1 is LNHNV and CDR2 is YYDKDF (reference sequence). V lost 8 bases, J lost 0 bases, and 14 bases lay in between. The CDR3 spans 15 residues. CDR3 DNA sequence: TGTGCCACCGCCTTGGACGGGGACTCCTACAATGAGCAGTTCTTC. Translating gives CATALDGDSYNEQFF.

This chain joins TRBV7-9 and TRBJ2-7; 9 bases align to TRBD1. Trimming took 4 bases from V and 1 from J; bases not matched to a gene: 11. Germline CDR1 reads SEHNR; CDR2 reads FQNEAQ (reference sequence). The CDR3 loop spans 17 amino acids. The CDR3: CASSSHPGTGSSYEQYF. In DNA form, the CDR3 reads TGTGCCAGCAGCTCGCACCCCGGGACAGGGAGTTCCTACGAGCAGTACTTC.

Concerning this clone: This specimen includes other DNA sequences encoding the same CDR3. The CDR3 loop is CASSIGLAGTDTQYF. The CDR3 region has the DNA TGTGCCAGTAGTATTGGACTAGCGGGCACAGATACGCAGTATTTT. This chain joins TRBV19 and TRBJ2-3; 10 nucleotides align to TRBD2. J gave up 1 base and V 3 bases, and 1 base lay outside the gene matches. The CDR3 has 15 amino acids. Germline lookup yields CDR1 LNHDA and CDR2 SQIVND (reference sequence). The whole variable domain, filled in from reference TRBV19 and TRBJ2-3, reads DGGITQSPKYLFRKEGQNVTLSCEQNLNHDAMYWYRQDPGQGLRLIYYSQIVNDFQKGDIAEGYSVSREKKESFPLTVTSAQKNPTAFYLCASSIGLAGTDTQYFGPGTRLTVL.

This clone appeared a single time. CDR3 amino acids: CASGFRDGFSYEQYF. DNA for the CDR3: TGTGCCAGTGGATTCCGGGACGGCTTCTCCTACGAGCAGTACTTC. The chain combines TRBV27 with TRBJ2-7; D is perhaps TRBD1 or TRBD2 (5 bases each). V was shortened by 9 bases and J by 0 bases, with 18 bases between the two germline ends. CDR3 size: 15 residues. Germline CDR1 reads MNHEY; CDR2 reads SMNVEV (reference sequence).

The chain combines TRBV13 with TRBJ2-5; D is possibly TRBD2 (6 bases). Trimming took off 5 bases at V and 4 bases at J, with 20 bases between the two ends. The CDR3 totals 16 residues. Germline CDR1 and CDR2: PRHDT and FYEKMQ (reference sequence). CDR3 in amino acids: CASSLRGAGMLETQYF. CDR3 DNA: TGTGCCAGCAGCCTCCGAGGGGCGGGAATGTTAGAGACCCAGTACTTC.

The chain combines TRBV7-8 with TRBJ2-2; D could derive from TRBD1 or TRBD2 (6 bases each). There are 13 residues in the CDR3. V was trimmed by 3 bases and J by 7 bases, leaving 9 bases between them. CDR1 SGHVS and CDR2 FQNEAQ come from the germline V gene. The CDR3 loop is CASSLRGVGELFF. The DNA of the CDR3 is TGTGCCAGCAGCTTGAGGGGGGTCGGGGAGCTGTTTTTT.

V gene TRBV30 combines with J gene TRBJ2-1, with 7 bases fitting TRBD2. CDR3 length equals 15 residues. Germline assignment: CDR1 GTSNPN and CDR2 SVGIG (reference sequence). After removal of 0 bases from V and 5 bases from J, the junction contained 7 bases not matched to a gene. The CDR3 DNA sequence: TGTGCCTGGAGTGTAGCTAGCGGAGAACACAATGAGCAGTTCTTC. Translated: CAWSVASGEHNEQFF.